The 27 T cell receptor beta chains below come from one sample, sequenced in a study of post-analysis software for immune sequencing data. Included in the TCR beta cDNA libraries were unique molecular identifiers. From the PCR reads, TCRdb called clonotypes with MiXCR, one entry per CDR3 protein. In the table there are 740,000 or so distinct CDR3 sequences, approximately 50% of which are singletons. The study, taken as a whole, reports: In patients, TRBV5-6, TRBV5-1 and TRBV20-1 belonged to roughly 5 TRBV segments found more frequently than in controls.

These TCRs are of unknown antigen specificity. Input material: blood. Receptors originate from a girl under 18 with multiple sclerosis.

This chain joins TRBV29-1 and TRBJ1-4; D is unclear. Germline lookup yields CDR1 SQVTM and CDR2 ANQGSEA. With 4 bases removed from V and 4 bases from J, the gap between germline ends came to 7 bases. The CDR3 length is 12 residues. The CDR3 DNA reads TGCAGCGTTGGAGGGAATAATGAAAAACTGTTTTTT. It is translated as CSVGGNNEKLFF.

This clonotype was counted a few times. The rearrangement joins TRBV6-5 to TRBJ2-5, with 12 bases that match TRBD2. The DNA end is a closer match to TRBJ2-7, so the J assignment may be wrong. CDR3 length: 15 residues. Germline CDR1 and CDR2: MNHEY and SVGAGI. The CDR3 region is CASSPGTSGRIEQYF. CDR3 nucleotide sequence: TGTGCCAGCAGCCCTGGGACTAGCGGGCGGATCGAGCAGTACTTC.

The chain joins TRBV15 to TRBJ1-1; no reliable D call. Germline-derived CDR1 and CDR2 are LNHNV and YYDKDF (reference sequence). The V end lost 0 bases, the J end lost 10 bases, and 15 bases lay between the germline ends. The CDR3 covers 14 residues. The CDR3 DNA follows: TGTGCCACCAGCAGAGATGGCAGCGCCGGGGTAGCTTTCTTT. This translates into CATSRDGSAGVAFF.

The CDR3 loop reads CSAPQGHEQFF. The CDR3 DNA sequence: TGCAGTGCTCCTCAGGGACATGAGCAGTTCTTC. V usage is TRBV20-1 and J usage is TRBJ2-1; perhaps D is TRBD1 or TRBD2 (5 bases each). This CDR3 contains 11 residues. Germline V CDR1 and CDR2: DFQATT, SNEGSKA (reference sequence). Trimming pared 5 bases from V and 8 bases from J, leaving 10 bases between.

Note on this clonotype: The junction departs from the called germline gene at one end, perhaps through a read error. The chain carries TRBV7-7 and TRBJ2-5; D remains ambiguous. The CDR3 is 14 amino acids. Per the germline V gene, CDR1 is SSHAT and CDR2 is FNYEAQ (reference sequence). The CDR3 DNA reads TGTGCTAGCAGCTTAATCTTGGCAAAAGAGACCCAGTACTTC. This codes for CASSLILAKETQYF.

The count of this clonotype is one. J is TRBJ2-1 and V is TRBV19; D is ambiguous. Germline CDR1 LNHDA, CDR2 SQIVND (reference sequence). The CDR3 contains 15 residues. Trimming took off 3 bases at V and 10 bases at J, with 19 bases between the two ends. This CDR3 reads CASSIIPAAAEEQFF. The CDR3 coding sequence is TGTGCCAGTAGTATCATCCCTGCCGCGGCAGAGGAGCAGTTCTTC.

In its sample, this clonotype was seen a few times. The chain couples TRBV6-1 to TRBJ2-5; D gene uncertain. The CDR3 consists of 12 residues. V gave up 0 bases and J gave up 10 bases, with 9 bases separating them. Germline V gene data show CDR1 as MNHNS and CDR2 as SASEGT. The CDR3 reads CASSEAWDIQYF. CDR3 DNA sequence: TGTGCCAGCAGTGAAGCCTGGGATATCCAGTACTTC.

The chain employs TRBV12-3 or TRBV12-4 and TRBJ2-7; TRBD2 matches 7 bases. After removal of 6 bases from V and 9 bases from J, the junction contained 11 bases not matched to a gene. This CDR3 region has 13 residues. The CDR3 sequence: CASRVAGRIGQYF. The DNA for the CDR3 is TGTGCCAGCAGGGTAGCGGGTCGGATTGGGCAGTACTTC.

In regard to this clonotype: Compared with germline, one end of the junction differs, possibly owing to a read error. The chain combines TRBV7-9 with TRBJ1-1; D remains unclear. The CDR3 length is 15 residues. Germline lookup yields CDR1 SEHNR and CDR2 FQNEAQ (reference sequence). The CDR3, as DNA: TGTGCCAGCAGCTTCCGAGAGACACTGAACATTGAAGCTTTCTTT. Translating gives CASSFRETLNIEAFF.

The chain is built from TRBV10-3 and TRBJ2-3, with 10 positions matching TRBD2. Germline V gene sequence: CDR1 ENHRY, CDR2 SYGVKD. This CDR3 has 16 residues. V lost 3 bases to trimming and J lost 8 bases; unmatched junction nucleotides: 11. CDR3: CAISEIAGGGGGTQYF. In DNA form, the CDR3 reads TGTGCCATCAGTGAAATAGCGGGAGGCGGGGGAGGTACGCAGTATTTT.

V and J are TRBV18 and TRBJ2-1, with D possibly matching TRBD1 (6 bases). The CDR3 contains 13 residues. The V gene's germline CDR1 is KGHSH and CDR2 LQKENI. Trimming stripped 4 bases from V and 9 bases from J, with 13 bases between. The chain's CDR3 is CASSLDRSSEQFF. The DNA for the CDR3 is TGTGCCAGCTCACTTGACAGGTCCAGTGAGCAGTTCTTC.

The sample holds a few counts of this clonotype. This chain joins TRBV5-1 and TRBJ2-7, with unresolved D. This CDR3 has 14 amino acids. From germline, CDR1 is SGHRS and CDR2 YFSETQ. Trimming shortened V by 4 bases and J by 0 bases, and 11 bases separated the two germline ends. CDR3 in DNA: TGCGCCAGCAGCAGGTCGGCAAGCTCCTACGAGCAGTACTTC. Translated, it gives CASSRSASSYEQYF.

V usage is TRBV12-3 or TRBV12-4 and J usage is TRBJ1-1; D not certain. The length of the CDR3 is 14 residues. V was clipped by 5 bases and J by 5 bases, with 15 bases between them. CDR3 DNA sequence: TGTGCCAGCAGTATTCTCCTTGACCTAACTGAAGCTTTCTTT. Translating it yields CASSILLDLTEAFF.

This rearrangement joins TRBV20-1 to TRBJ2-5, with D unclear. Germline V CDR1 and CDR2: DFQATT, SNEGSKA (reference sequence). The CDR3 spans 11 residues. Trimming removed 3 bases from V and 5 bases from J, with 7 bases in between. CDR3 coding DNA: TGCAGTGCTAGGCGGCCGGAGACCCAGTACTTC. Encoded protein: CSARRPETQYF.

This clonotype came up a few times. The chain carries TRBV12-3 or TRBV12-4 and TRBJ1-6, with TRBD1 matching 7 bases. The CDR3 contains 14 residues. Trimming removed 6 bases from V and 6 bases from J; junction bases left unmatched: 5. This chain's CDR3 is CASSPGTANSPLHF. The CDR3 coding sequence is TGTGCCAGCAGCCCTGGGACAGCTAATTCACCCCTCCACTTT.

This clonotype was seen a handful of times. At one of its ends the junction is not consistent with the germline gene, which may arise from a read error. V gene TRBV20-1 combines with J gene TRBJ2-3, with D unclear. The CDR3 extends over 12 amino acids. In germline, CDR1 is DFQATT, CDR2 SNEGSKA (reference sequence). CDR3 residues: CSARANTDTQYF. As DNA, the CDR3 is TGCAGTGCCAGAGCCAACACAGATACGCAGTATTTT.

This chain uses TRBV20-1 with TRBJ2-1, with 8 bases identical to TRBD2. In germline, CDR1 is DFQATT, CDR2 SNEGSKA (reference sequence). The CDR3 runs to 15 residues. J gave up 4 bases and V 0 bases, and 5 bases lay outside the gene matches. The CDR3 region is CSARDPGGAYNEQFF. CDR3 in DNA: TGCAGTGCTAGAGACCCCGGGGGGGCTTACAATGAGCAGTTCTTC.

The chain carries TRBV2 and TRBJ1-1; D gene ambiguous. The CDR3 extends over 13 amino acids. V dropped 8 bases and J dropped 9 bases, with 19 bases sitting between them. The V gene's germline CDR1 is SNHLY and CDR2 FYNNEI. In nucleotides, the CDR3 is TGTGCCAGCGAAAGTGTAGCAAGAGAGAAAGCTTTCTTT. Amino acid sequence: CASESVAREKAFF.

J is TRBJ2-4 and V is TRBV15; weak D call: TRBD1 (6 bases). The end of the DNA aligns better with TRBJ2-7, so the J call may be wrong. The length of the CDR3 is 15 residues. Germline V gives CDR1 LNHNV, CDR2 YYDKDF (reference sequence). The DNA for the CDR3 is TGTGCCACCAGCAGAGAATCCGGGACACCCTACGAGCAGTACTTC. Protein product: CATSRESGTPYEQYF.

This rearrangement joins TRBV25-1 to TRBJ2-3; D remains ambiguous. The germline V gene has CDR1 MGHDK and CDR2 SYGVNS. This CDR3 is 13 amino acids long. Trimming took off 2 bases at V and 2 bases at J, with 5 bases between the two ends. The CDR3 DNA sequence: TGTGCCAGCAGTGAACCCGTCACAGATACGCAGTATTTT. Its protein is CASSEPVTDTQYF.

This clonotype appeared a few times. The genes are TRBV5-1 and TRBJ2-4; TRBD1 or TRBD2 may be the D gene (7 bases each). With 4 bases removed from V and 4 bases from J, the gap between germline ends came to 21 bases. Germline assignment: CDR1 SGHRS and CDR2 YFSETQ. The CDR3 is 17 residues long. CDR3 DNA: TGCGCCAGCAGCCTCCGACAGGGAGGGTCCACGAAAAACATTCAGTACTTC. Residues: CASSLRQGGSTKNIQYF. Full variable domain (outside the CDR3, taken from reference TRBV5-1 and TRBJ2-4): KAGVTQTPRYLIKTRGQQVTLSCSPISGHRSVSWYQQTPGQGLQFLFEYFSETQRNKGNFPGRFSGRQFSNSRSEMNVSTLELGDSALYLCASSLRQGGSTKNIQYFGAGTRLSVL.

The chain joins TRBV24-1 to TRBJ2-1; weak D call: TRBD2 (7 bases). V lost 0 bases and J 6 bases, leaving 17 bases between the germline ends. The CDR3 runs to 17 residues. Germline-derived CDR1 and CDR2 are KGHDR and SFDVKD. The CDR3 coding sequence is TGTGCCACCAGTGATTTGGGAAGTGAGGGGGGGGGCAATGAGCAGTTCTTC. It is translated as CATSDLGSEGGGNEQFF.

This clonotype turned up a few times. The rearrangement uses TRBV7-6 and TRBJ2-7; a possible D gene is TRBD2 (5 bases). Germline V CDR1 and CDR2: SGHVS, FNYEAQ. The CDR3 loop spans 15 amino acids. V dropped 0 bases and J dropped 4 bases, with 13 bases sitting between them. CDR3 protein: CASSLAPAANYEQYF. CDR3 nucleotides: TGTGCCAGCAGCTTAGCACCAGCGGCGAATTACGAGCAGTACTTC. Based on the CDR3 plus reference TRBV7-6 and TRBJ2-7, the full variable domain is GAGVSQSPRYKVTKRGQDVALRCDPISGHVSLYWYRQALGQGPEFLTYFNYEAQQDKSGLPNDRFSAERPEGSISTLTIQRTEQRDSAMYRCASSLAPAANYEQYFGPGTRLTVT.

This clonotype came up a few times. V and J are TRBV9 and TRBJ1-2; tentative D call: TRBD1 (5 bases). Trimming left V 3 bases short and J 0 bases short, with 6 bases between. Germline V gene sequence: CDR1 SGDLS, CDR2 YYNGEE. The CDR3 is 13 amino acids. CDR3 residues: CASSAGANYGYTF. In DNA, the CDR3 is TGTGCCAGCAGCGCGGGGGCTAACTATGGCTACACCTTC.

The V and J genes are TRBV7-3 and TRBJ2-5; 9 bases agree with TRBD1. Germline values: CDR1 SGHTA, CDR2 FQGTGA. The CDR3 is 14 amino acids. V was pared by 9 bases and J by 4 bases, with 9 bases of the junction left unmatched. The CDR3 is CASSMGQGRETQYF. As DNA, the CDR3 is TGTGCCAGTAGCATGGGACAGGGCAGAGAGACCCAGTACTTC. Full variable domain (outside the CDR3, taken from reference TRBV7-3 and TRBJ2-5): GAGVSQTPSNKVTEKGKYVELRCDPISGHTALYWYRQSLGQGPEFLIYFQGTGAADDSGLPNDRFFAVRPEGSVSTLKIQRTERGDSAVYLCASSMGQGRETQYFGPGTRLLVL.

The V call is TRBV28, the J call TRBJ1-2; 7 bases match TRBD1. The germline gives CDR1 MDHEN, CDR2 SYDVKM. Losses at the gene ends were 8 bases for V and 6 bases for J; bases not matched to a gene: 9. The CDR3 totals 13 residues. The CDR3 nucleotides read TGTGCCAGCTATAATACAGGGGTGGATGGCTACACCTTC. Protein: CASYNTGVDGYTF.

As for this clonotype: Germline is not matched at one junction end, which may reflect a read error. The genes are TRBV7-9 and TRBJ2-7; the match to TRBD1 covers 11 bases. The CDR3 runs to 16 residues. CDR1 is SEHNR, CDR2 FQNEAQ, per germline (reference sequence). CDR3 amino acids: CAGSLPRTGGVYEQYF. The CDR3, as DNA: TGTGCCGGCAGCTTGCCCCGGACAGGGGGCGTATACGAGCAGTACTTC.